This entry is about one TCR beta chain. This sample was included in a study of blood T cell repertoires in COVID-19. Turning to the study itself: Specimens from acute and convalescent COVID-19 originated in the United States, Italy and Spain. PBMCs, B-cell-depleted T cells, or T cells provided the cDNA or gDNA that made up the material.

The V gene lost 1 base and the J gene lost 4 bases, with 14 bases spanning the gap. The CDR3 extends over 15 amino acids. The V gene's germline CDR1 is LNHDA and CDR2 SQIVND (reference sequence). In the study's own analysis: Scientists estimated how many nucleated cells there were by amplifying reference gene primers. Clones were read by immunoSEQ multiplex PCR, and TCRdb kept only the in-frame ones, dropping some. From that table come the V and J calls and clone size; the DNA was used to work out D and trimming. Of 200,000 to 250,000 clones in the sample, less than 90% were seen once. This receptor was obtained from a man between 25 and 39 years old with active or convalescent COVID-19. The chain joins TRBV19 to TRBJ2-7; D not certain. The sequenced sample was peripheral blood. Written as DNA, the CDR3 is TGTGCCAGTAGTATAGTTGATTCCCCTGAGTACGAGCAGTACTTC. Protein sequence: CASSIVDSPEYEQYF. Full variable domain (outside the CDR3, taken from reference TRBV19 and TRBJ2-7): DGGITQSPKYLFRKEGQNVTLSCEQNLNHDAMYWYRQDPGQGLRLIYYSQIVNDFQKGDIAEGYSVSREKKESFPLTVTSAQKNPTAFYLCASSIVDSPEYEQYFGPGTRLTVT.